These T cell receptor beta chains were read from a single sample in a study of TIL therapy for anti-PD-1-resistant metastatic lung cancer. The data were produced by immunoSEQ multiplex PCR, yet TCRdb's version contains in-frame clones alone and is incomplete. The sample records roughly 60,000 clones, 80% to 90% being singletons. This specimen consisted of blood, obtained at baseline. All receptors derive from a person between 30 and 80 years old with non-small cell lung cancer. Each CDR3 is given with its conserved first and last residue. A D gene is named only where the DNA matches it firmly. Clone sizes are given selectively: once, few, many, or a class where the clone is expanded.

size	V	D	J	length	CDR3	DNA
NA	TRBV29-1	TRBD1	TRBJ2-1	13	CSGLGTGINEQFF	TGCAGCGGGTTAGGGACAGGTATCAATGAGCAGTTCTTC
NA	TRBV28	NA	TRBJ1-1	15	CASSLLTRGDTEAFF	TGTGCCAGCAGTTTACTAACCCGTGGAGACACTGAAGCTTTCTTT
NA	TRBV5-1	NA	TRBJ2-1	14	CASSLELVIYEQFF	TGCGCCAGCAGCTTGGAACTAGTCATATATGAGCAGTTCTTC
NA	TRBV5-6	TRBD1	TRBJ1-1	14	CASRNGQGGTEAFF	TGTGCCAGCAGAAATGGACAGGGCGGCACTGAAGCTTTCTTT
NA	TRBV19	TRBD2	TRBJ2-2	15	CASSIASGSTGELFF	TGTGCCAGTAGTATAGCTAGCGGGAGCACCGGGGAGCTGTTTTTT
NA	TRBV6-4	NA	TRBJ2-2	17	CASSRWAGRGDTGELFF	TGTGCCAGCAGTCGTTGGGCTGGCAGGGGTGACACCGGGGAGCTGTTTTTT
NA	TRBV9	NA	TRBJ2-5	13	CASSVGPQETQYF	TGTGCCAGCAGCGTAGGCCCCCAAGAGACCCAGTACTTC
NA	TRBV9	NA	TRBJ1-2	15	CASSERGEPSYGYTF	TGTGCCAGCAGCGAGAGAGGGGAACCTAGCTATGGCTACACCTTC
NA	TRBV19	NA	TRBJ1-1	17	CASSIDGDGMANTEAFF	TGTGCCAGTAGTATAGACGGGGATGGCATGGCGAACACTGAAGCTTTCTTT
NA	TRBV11-2	NA	TRBJ1-1	15	CASSLTAGVNTEAFF	TGTGCCAGCAGCTTAACAGCCGGGGTGAACACTGAAGCTTTCTTT
NA	TRBV30	TRBD1	TRBJ1-4	15	CAWSAQGATNEKLFF	TGTGCCTGGAGTGCCCAGGGGGCAACTAATGAAAAACTGTTTTTT
once	TRBV6-6	NA	TRBJ2-3	15	CASSRFNLVGDTQYF	TGTGCCAGCAGCCGTTTCAATCTGGTAGGAGATACGCAGTATTTT
NA	TRBV28	NA	TRBJ2-5	13	CASSLRLEETQYF	TGTGCCAGCAGTTTACGCCTAGAGGAGACCCAGTACTTC
NA	TRBV28	TRBD2	TRBJ2-3	16	CASSFRLAGAADTQYF	TGTGCCAGCAGTTTTCGGCTAGCGGGGGCCGCAGATACGCAGTATTTT
NA	TRBV3-1/TRBV3-2	NA	TRBJ2-1	13	CASSQSRRGEQFF	TGTGCCAGCAGCCAGTCCCGTCGAGGGGAGCAGTTCTTC
NA	TRBV6-6	TRBD2	TRBJ2-7	13	CASSSTGLAVQYF	TGTGCCAGCAGTTCCACGGGACTAGCGGTGCAGTACTTC
NA	TRBV19	NA	TRBJ2-7	13	CASSIAVAYEQYF	TGTGCCAGTAGTATAGCAGTAGCCTACGAGCAGTACTTC
NA	TRBV5-1	NA	TRBJ1-1	14	CASRSGQWNTEAFF	TGCGCCAGCAGAAGTGGACAGTGGAACACTGAAGCTTTCTTT
NA	TRBV7-2	TRBD2	TRBJ2-3	15	CASTWGLKFVDTQYF	TGTGCCAGCACCTGGGGACTAAAGTTCGTAGATACGCAGTATTTT
NA	TRBV9	NA	TRBJ2-7	13	CASSVGSGNEQYF	TGTGCCAGCAGCGTAGGTTCGGGGAACGAGCAGTACTTC
NA	TRBV6-1	NA	TRBJ1-1	15	CASSDRPGKNTEAFF	TGTGCCAGCAGTGATCGTCCAGGGAAAAATACTGAAGCTTTCTTT
NA	TRBV19	TRBD1	TRBJ2-7	15	CASSIAQGEVYEQYF	TGTGCCAGTAGTATCGCACAGGGGGAAGTCTACGAGCAGTACTTC
NA	TRBV9	NA	TRBJ1-3	16	CASSVAGSQEGNTIYF	TGTGCCAGCAGCGTAGCGGGTTCCCAGGAAGGAAACACCATATATTTT
NA	TRBV9	NA	TRBJ2-7	14	CASSVDGGGHEQYF	TGTGCCAGCAGCGTAGATGGAGGGGGCCACGAGCAGTACTTC